This T cell receptor (beta chain) was obtained from a study of PD-1 blockade in classical Hodgkin lymphoma. Each patient experienced a relapse that followed autologous stem cell transplantation, and brentuximab vedotin exposure varied. The repertoire was sequenced with immunoSEQ multiplex PCR; TCRdb's copy has only in-frame clones and lacks some. The table has more than 85,000 clones, roughly 91% seen once; the top ten hold approximately 2.5%. The CDR3 extends over 13 amino acids. V gave up 2 bases and J gave up 6 bases, with 10 bases separating them. The germline gives CDR1 LNHDA, CDR2 SQIVND (reference sequence).

Here the sequenced sample was peripheral blood mononuclear cells (PBMCs), taken before the second cycle of nivolumab. This TCR was sampled from a human donor with classical Hodgkin lymphoma. The chain couples TRBV19 to TRBJ1-1; D not resolved. This CDR3 is CASSIREGAEAFF. The CDR3 DNA reads as TGTGCCAGTAGTATACGGGAGGGCGCTGAAGCTTTCTTT.